The 13 T cell receptor beta chains given below trace back to one sample, sequenced in a study of blood T cell repertoires in COVID-19 (dated by TCRdb to between 2020 and 2021). The library was obtained by the immunoSEQ multiplex PCR assay. TCRdb took over this immuneACCESS table, retaining in-frame rearrangements with V and J assigned. Such tables are incomplete; in checked studies, under half of the missing clones stem from an unresolved V gene, and the remainder is unexplained. The sample has about 220,000 clones on record, 65% to 90% of them singletons. 9.7% of the sample belongs to the ten largest clones. The sample taken for sequencing was peripheral blood. All receptors derive from a man between 45 and 60 years old with active or convalescent COVID-19.

The V call is TRBV5-1, the J call TRBJ2-5, with 14 bases identical to TRBD2. The CDR3 sequence is 17 residues long. V lost 4 bases to trimming and J lost 5 bases; unmatched junction nucleotides: 10. Germline CDR1 and CDR2: SGHRS and YFSETQ. Here the CDR3 DNA reads TGCGCCAGCAGCCCCGGGACTAGCGGGAGACGACGGGAGACCCAGTACTTC. Amino acids: CASSPGTSGRRRETQYF.

The genes are TRBV5-5 and TRBJ1-1; a possible D gene is TRBD1 (5 bases). Trimming pared 3 bases from V and 7 bases from J, leaving 16 bases between. This CDR3 region has 14 residues. Germline V CDR1 and CDR2: SGHKS, YYEKEE (reference sequence). The CDR3 spells CASSWVTQAYEAFF. The CDR3 coding sequence is TGTGCCAGCAGCTGGGTCACACAGGCTTATGAAGCTTTCTTT.

The chain links TRBV2 to TRBJ2-3; D unclear. Germline V lookup: CDR1 SNHLY, CDR2 FYNNEI. The CDR3 runs 14 residues. Deletions cut 3 bases from V and 4 bases from J, with 11 bases between. The CDR3 DNA reads as TGTGCCAGCAGTGACAGAATTCGTTCAGATACGCAGTATTTT. Translation: CASSDRIRSDTQYF.

The V call is TRBV6-5, the J call TRBJ2-1; the match to TRBD1 covers 8 bases. The CDR3 has 14 residues. J was trimmed by 8 bases and V by 5 bases; bases with no gene match: 8. Germline V gene sequence: CDR1 MNHEY, CDR2 SVGAGI. CDR3 nucleotide sequence: TGTGCCAGCAGTCTTTGGACAGGGTTGGATGAGCAGTTCTTC. This sequence encodes CASSLWTGLDEQFF.

The CDR3 sequence: CASSAAGQRRTSNYGYTF. In DNA, the CDR3 is TGTGCCAGCAGCGCGGCGGGACAGAGAAGAACTTCTAACTATGGCTACACCTTC. This chain joins TRBV9 and TRBJ1-2; TRBD1 matches at 7 bases. Germline V CDR1 and CDR2: SGDLS, YYNGEE. V lost 3 bases and J lost 0; bases outside the gene matches: 14. The CDR3 is 18 residues long.

This chain uses TRBV6-6 with TRBJ2-7, with D possibly TRBD2 on 6 matching bases. Trimming removed 2 bases from V and 7 bases from J, with 15 bases in between. Germline lookup yields CDR1 MNHNY and CDR2 SVGAGI (reference sequence). This CDR3 has 14 amino acids. DNA of the CDR3: TGTGCCAGCAGTTACCGGCAGGGAGGAGCGGAGCAGTACTTC. Protein product: CASSYRQGGAEQYF.

This CDR3 reads CASSLTSTGGYGYTF. CDR3 nucleotides: TGTGCCAGCAGTCTAACCTCTACAGGGGGGTATGGCTACACCTTC. The rearrangement links TRBV28 to TRBJ1-2, with 8 bases matching TRBD1. The CDR3 contains 15 residues. Germline V lookup: CDR1 MDHEN, CDR2 SYDVKM. V shed 5 bases and J 5 bases; nucleotides not matched to a gene: 10.

The chain links TRBV4-1 to TRBJ2-2; TRBD2 is a possible D gene (5 bases). V lost 4 bases and J lost 8, with 23 bases in between. CDR1 MGHRA and CDR2 YSYEKL come from the germline V gene. The CDR3 runs to 17 residues. The CDR3 nucleotides are TGCGCCAGCAGCCCCAGGCGCGCGGGCCAGTCAAATGGGGAGCTGTTTTTT. Its translation is CASSPRRAGQSNGELFF.

The chain recombines TRBV18 with TRBJ2-3, with D possibly being TRBD2 (6 bases). V lost 3 bases and J lost 2, with 12 bases in between. Per germline, CDR1 KGHSH and CDR2 LQKENI. The CDR3 is made up of 15 amino acids. CDR3 coding DNA: TGTGCCAGCTCACCCGAGCGGGCCCTCACAGATACGCAGTATTTT. Translating it yields CASSPERALTDTQYF.

This chain uses TRBV4-1 with TRBJ1-1, with D unresolved. Germline assignment: CDR1 MGHRA and CDR2 YSYEKL. The CDR3 contains 13 residues. V was pared by 7 bases and J by 1 base, with 10 bases between. The CDR3 reads CASTLRRNTEAFF. In DNA, the CDR3 is TGCGCCAGCACCCTCCGGAGGAACACTGAAGCTTTCTTT.

The rearrangement links TRBV4-1 to TRBJ2-3; possible D gene TRBD1, 6 bases. Germline V lookup: CDR1 MGHRA, CDR2 YSYEKL. The V gene lost 4 bases and the J gene lost 4 bases, with 18 bases spanning the gap. There are 16 residues in the CDR3. CDR3 sequence: CASSRSHRERSDTQYF. The CDR3 region has the DNA TGCGCCAGCAGCCGGAGTCACAGGGAACGGTCAGATACGCAGTATTTT.

The CDR3 loop reads CASSQGILKETQYF. The DNA of the CDR3 is TGCGCCAGCAGCCAAGGAATTCTAAAAGAGACCCAGTACTTC. The chain combines TRBV4-3 with TRBJ2-5; D unclear. Germline V gene sequence: CDR1 LGHNA, CDR2 YSLEER. The CDR3 consists of 14 residues. The V end was cut by 1 base, the J end by 3 bases, with 9 bases between.

The V gene is TRBV3-1 (or the pseudogene TRBV3-2), the J gene TRBJ1-1, with D perhaps TRBD1 (6 bases). V lost 4 bases and J 7 bases, leaving 19 bases between the germline ends. This CDR3 is built from 15 residues. Germline V gene lookup returns CDR1 LGHDT and CDR2 YNNKEL (reference sequence). The chain's CDR3 is CASSPYRGGKGEAFF. For the CDR3, the DNA is TGTGCCAGCAGCCCGTATAGAGGGGGAAAGGGTGAAGCTTTCTTT.